This T cell receptor (beta chain) was identified in a study of CD8+CD57+ T cells in acquired aplastic anemia (dated by TCRdb to 2016 to 2018). The study in broad terms: On average, sorted CD4+ and CD8+ cells yielded 3.2 ug of extracted DNA, with a range of roughly 0.19 to 27.4 ug. CD8+CD57+ expansion was defined as frequency above the mean frequency observed in healthy subjects.

The V end loses 1 base and the J end loses 2 bases, and a stretch of 11 bases separates them. Per the germline V gene (reference sequence), DFQATT is the CDR1 and SNEGSKA is the CDR2. The CDR3 goes from the cysteine to the phenylalanine over 14 residues. CDR3 DNA is the only sequence kept; it has 42 bases, read in frame from the first base. What the authors observed across the whole study: Patients and healthy controls showed no significant difference in CD8+ Simpson's diversity (P=0.060). Although under 35 CD8+ CDR3 sequences were shared by patients and controls, these sequences appeared highly expressed in patients and within the immunodominant clones of patients.

Profiling of TCR beta VDJ combinations and CDR3 sequences used genomic DNA as the template. TCR repertoire sequencing was run on an Illumina HiSeq 2000. Under the source paper's analysis protocol: Repertoire assessment relied on Simpson's diversity index, CDR3 size and DJ length profiles, and TRBV/TRBJ rearrangement plots. Whichever DNA sequence was most abundant in the deep sequencing data was defined as the immunodominant clone. CDR3 amino acid sequences were screened for sharing across subjects and were compared with published repertoires and the VDJdb database. TCRdb redid the processing of the public reads, applying fastp at Q25 and MiXCR, and retained in-frame beta chains. For every CDR3 protein sequence, its rows merge into one entry that carries the most common genes and DNA. The V and J calls and clone size are TCRdb's, not the authors'. The sample table lists fewer than 200,000 distinct CDR3 sequences, less than 60% of them with a count of one. About 1.7% of the sample is taken by the ten largest.

The patients picked for sequencing were ones in whom flow cytometry had shown an expansion of CD8+CD57+ cells. Every patient had severe acquired aplastic anemia, diagnosed using the International Study of Aplastic Anemia and Agranulocytosis and Camitta criteria. No patient had received any therapy when blood was sampled. TCR repertoires of sorted CD4+ and CD8+ blood T cells from severe aplastic anemia patients and healthy subjects were deep-sequenced in the study. Patients were enrolled under clinicaltrials.gov protocols 00001620, 01623167, 00001397, 00071045, 00081523 and 00961064 in the USA. Ficoll-Paque density gradient centrifugation was used to isolate peripheral blood mononuclear cells. Before DNA was extracted, CD4+ and CD8+ T cells were sorted using either FACS or magnetic beads. This clonotype turned up a few times. Its specific antigen is unknown. The input lacks base qualities; no much larger clone sits a single base away.

The chain is made from TRBV20-1 and TRBJ2-5, with the D call perhaps TRBD1 or TRBD2, as 5 bases match in each case. The sample was sorted CD4+, CD8+, or CD8+CD57+ T cells (not recorded which) from PBMCs. The sequence came from a human donor with aplastic anemia. The DNA reads TGCAGTGCTAGAGGGGGGACGGAACAAGAGACCCAGTACTTC. Its product reads: CSARGGTEQETQYF.